Below are 7 T cell receptor beta chains sequenced from a single sample in a study of T cells in Graves' hyperthyroidism and ophthalmopathy. There were TCR beta CDR3 regions amplified from RNA transcripts. TCR CDR3 regions were first amplified by RT-PCR with HTBI primers. TCRdb recomputed calls from the multiplex PCR reads with MiXCR, one row per CDR3 protein. The sample records approximately 400,000 distinct CDR3 sequences, around a sixth being singletons. Sequenced: blood. The receptor source for this set is a woman under 30 with Graves' hyperthyroidism.

This clonotype showed up many times. The J gene is TRBJ2-3, the V gene TRBV28; TRBD1 aligns across 7 bases. Germline CDR1 and CDR2: MDHEN and SYDVKM. With 3 bases clipped from V and 1 base from J, the junction kept 4 bases outside the gene matches. The CDR3 consists of 15 residues. CDR3 loop: CASSFYRGRTDTQYF. CDR3 DNA: TGTGCCAGCAGTTTCTACAGGGGACGCACAGATACGCAGTATTTT.

This clonotype occurred many times. The chain employs TRBV7-2 and TRBJ1-1; TRBD1 aligns across 9 bases. This CDR3 has 12 amino acids. Germline assignment: CDR1 SGHTA and CDR2 FQGNSA. Germline trimming cut 5 bases from V and 10 bases from J; bases unmatched to any gene: 5. The CDR3 nucleotides are TGTGCCAGCAGCCCGGGGACAGGGAGAGCTTTCTTT. This gives the protein CASSPGTGRAFF.

At least ten counts were recorded for this clonotype. The genes are TRBV20-1 and TRBJ1-2; TRBD1 is a possible D gene (6 bases). Germline V gives CDR1 DFQATT, CDR2 SNEGSKA (reference sequence). The V end lost 6 bases, the J end lost 4 bases, and 15 bases lay between the germline ends. The CDR3 covers 13 residues. The chain's CDR3 is CSAADSLGYGYTF. The DNA of the CDR3 is TGCAGTGCCGCGGACAGTTTAGGCTATGGCTACACCTTC.

This clonotype was picked up many times. J is TRBJ1-2 and V is TRBV13, with 9 positions matching TRBD1. CDR3 size: 16 residues. Germline CDR1 PRHDT, CDR2 FYEKMQ (reference sequence). The junction had 11 bases not matched to a gene; V was cut back by 5 bases and J by 4 bases. CDR3 in DNA: TGTGCCAGCAGCATTAAACAGGGGGCTCGGGCCTATGGCTACACCTTC. Protein sequence: CASSIKQGARAYGYTF.

This clonotype came up many times. V usage is TRBV5-1 and J usage is TRBJ2-7; no reliable D call. The CDR3 has 15 amino acids. Deletions cut 3 bases from V and 4 bases from J, with 17 bases between. In germline, CDR1 is SGHRS, CDR2 YFSETQ. The CDR3 is CASSSLQGKRYEQYF. CDR3 sequence (DNA): TGCGCCAGCAGCTCACTGCAAGGGAAAAGGTACGAGCAGTACTTC. The full variable domain, with the rest looked up from reference TRBV5-1 and TRBJ2-7, is KAGVTQTPRYLIKTRGQQVTLSCSPISGHRSVSWYQQTPGQGLQFLFEYFSETQRNKGNFPGRFSGRQFSNSRSEMNVSTLELGDSALYLCASSSLQGKRYEQYFGPGTRLTVT.

In this sample, this clonotype turned up many times. This rearrangement joins TRBV11-2 to TRBJ2-7, with TRBD2 matching over 13 bases. The CDR3 spans 20 residues. The V and J ends lost 5 bases and 0 bases, in that order; junction bases with no gene match: 16. Germline CDR1 SGHAT, CDR2 FQNNGV. The CDR3 region has the DNA TGTGCCAGCAGCCCAGGGGTACTAGCGGGAGGGAAATCGTCCTCCTACGAGCAGTACTTC. This gives the protein CASSPGVLAGGKSSSYEQYF.

The V call is TRBV13, the J call TRBJ2-2, with D possibly called TRBD1 or TRBD2 (6 bases each). The CDR3 extends over 15 amino acids. Trimming removed 5 bases from V and 3 bases from J, with 13 bases in between. Germline lookup yields CDR1 PRHDT and CDR2 FYEKMQ (reference sequence). The CDR3 is CASSRVEGDTGELFF. CDR3 bases: TGTGCCAGCAGCAGGGTGGAGGGGGACACCGGGGAGCTGTTTTTT.